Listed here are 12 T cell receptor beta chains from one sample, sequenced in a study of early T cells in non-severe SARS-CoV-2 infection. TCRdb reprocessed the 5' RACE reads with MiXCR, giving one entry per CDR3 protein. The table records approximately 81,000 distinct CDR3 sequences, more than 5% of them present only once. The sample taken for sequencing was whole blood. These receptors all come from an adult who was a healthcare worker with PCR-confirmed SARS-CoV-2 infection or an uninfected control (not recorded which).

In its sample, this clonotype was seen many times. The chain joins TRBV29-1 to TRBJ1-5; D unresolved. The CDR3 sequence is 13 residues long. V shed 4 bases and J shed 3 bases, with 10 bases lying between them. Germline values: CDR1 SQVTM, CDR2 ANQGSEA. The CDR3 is CSVGVGFNQPQHF. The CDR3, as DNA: TGCAGCGTTGGGGTGGGGTTCAATCAGCCCCAGCATTTT.

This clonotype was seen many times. The CDR3 here is CASSPTQGPDTQYF. The CDR3 coding sequence is TGTGCCAGCAGTCCAACACAGGGGCCAGATACGCAGTATTTT. The J gene is TRBJ2-3, the V gene TRBV12-3 or TRBV12-4; 7 nucleotides match TRBD1. The CDR3 is 14 amino acids. V lost 5 bases and J lost 4; bases outside the gene matches: 6.

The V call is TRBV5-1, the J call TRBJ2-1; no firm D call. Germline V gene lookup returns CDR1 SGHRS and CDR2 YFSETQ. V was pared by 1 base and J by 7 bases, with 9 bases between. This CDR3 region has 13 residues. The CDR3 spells CASSLNNANEQFF. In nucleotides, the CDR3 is TGCGCCAGCAGCTTGAACAACGCAAATGAGCAGTTCTTC.

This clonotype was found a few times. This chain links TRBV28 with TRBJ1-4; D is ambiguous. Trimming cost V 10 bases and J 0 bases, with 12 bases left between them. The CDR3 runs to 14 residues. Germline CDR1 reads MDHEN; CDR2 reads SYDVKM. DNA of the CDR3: TGTGCCACCCTGCGGGGAGCAACTAATGAAAAACTGTTTTTT. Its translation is CATLRGATNEKLFF.

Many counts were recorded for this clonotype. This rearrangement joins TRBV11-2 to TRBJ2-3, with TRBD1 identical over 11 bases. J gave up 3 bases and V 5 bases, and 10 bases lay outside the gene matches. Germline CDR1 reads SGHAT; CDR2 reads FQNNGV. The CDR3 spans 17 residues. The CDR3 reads CASSTQGGTGGTDTQYF. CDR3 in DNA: TGTGCCAGCAGCACCCAGGGCGGGACAGGGGGTACAGATACGCAGTATTTT.

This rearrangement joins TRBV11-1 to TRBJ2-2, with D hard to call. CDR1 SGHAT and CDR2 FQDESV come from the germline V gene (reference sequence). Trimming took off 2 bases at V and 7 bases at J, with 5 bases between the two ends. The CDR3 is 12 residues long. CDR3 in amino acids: CASSLRVGELFF. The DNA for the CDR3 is TGTGCCAGCAGCTTAAGGGTCGGGGAGCTGTTTTTT.

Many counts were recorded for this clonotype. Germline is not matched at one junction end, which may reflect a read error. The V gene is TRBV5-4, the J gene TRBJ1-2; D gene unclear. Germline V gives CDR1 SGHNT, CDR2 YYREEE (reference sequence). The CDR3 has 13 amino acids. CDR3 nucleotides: TGTGCCAGCAGCTTGCCGGGAATCCGTTTTTCCAACTTC. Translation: CASSLPGIRFSNF.

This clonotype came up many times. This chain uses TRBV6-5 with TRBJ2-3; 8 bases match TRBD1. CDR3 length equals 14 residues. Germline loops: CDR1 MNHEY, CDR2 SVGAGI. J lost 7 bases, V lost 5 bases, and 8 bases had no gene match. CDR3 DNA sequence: TGTGCCAGCAGTACAAGACAGGGGCTGAATACGCAGTATTTT. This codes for CASSTRQGLNTQYF.

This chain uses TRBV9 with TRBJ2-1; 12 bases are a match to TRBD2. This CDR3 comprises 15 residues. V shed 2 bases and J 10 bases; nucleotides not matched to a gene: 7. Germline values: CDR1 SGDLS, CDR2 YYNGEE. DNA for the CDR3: TGTGCCAGCAGCGTCCTAGCGGGGGGGCGAATAGAGCAGTTCTTC. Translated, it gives CASSVLAGGRIEQFF.

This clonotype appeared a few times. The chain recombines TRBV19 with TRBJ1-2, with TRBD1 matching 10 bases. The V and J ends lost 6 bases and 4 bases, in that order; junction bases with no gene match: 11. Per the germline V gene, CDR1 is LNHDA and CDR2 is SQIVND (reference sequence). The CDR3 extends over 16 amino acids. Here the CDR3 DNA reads TGTGCCAGTAGCCACCTTAGGACAGGGGGAGGCTATGGCTACACCTTC. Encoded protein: CASSHLRTGGGYGYTF.

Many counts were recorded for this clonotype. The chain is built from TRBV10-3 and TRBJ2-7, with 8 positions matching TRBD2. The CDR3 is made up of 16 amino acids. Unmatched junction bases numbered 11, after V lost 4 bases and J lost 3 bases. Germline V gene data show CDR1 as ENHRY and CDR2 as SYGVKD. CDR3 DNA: TGTGCCATCAGTGCTGGTGAAGCGGGAGCGGACTACGAGCAGTACTTC. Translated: CAISAGEAGADYEQYF.

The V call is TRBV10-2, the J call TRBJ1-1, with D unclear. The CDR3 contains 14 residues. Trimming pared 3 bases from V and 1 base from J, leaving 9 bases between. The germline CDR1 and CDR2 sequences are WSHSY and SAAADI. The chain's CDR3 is CASSDASRNTEAFF. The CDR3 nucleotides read TGCGCCAGCAGTGACGCAAGCAGGAACACTGAAGCTTTCTTT.